This TCR beta chain was profiled in a study of neurological immune-mediated disorders. From germline, CDR1 is WNHNN and CDR2 SYGVQD (reference sequence). The CDR3 has 8 amino acids. TCRdb reprocessed the 5' RACE reads with MiXCR, giving one entry per CDR3 protein. This table holds under 20,000 distinct CDR3 sequences, 2% to 3% found once. This clonotype came up many times. A read error may produce the germline difference seen at one junction end. Input material: PBMCs. The source of this sequence is a woman younger than 30 with multiple sclerosis. This chain joins TRBV10-1 and TRBJ1-1; no reliable D call. The CDR3 spells CASSRRVF. The CDR3 coding sequence is TGCGCCAGCAGCCGACGCGTTTTT.